This is a list of T cell receptor beta chains from one sample in a study of T-cell reconstitution after alpha-beta-depleted transplantation in children. TCRdb fed the PCR reads into MiXCR, producing one record per CDR3 protein. Of roughly 300,000 distinct CDR3 sequences listed, 10% are singletons. Source: PBMCs from the stem cell graft donor, taken from the stem cell graft. The receptors were gathered from a human donor who donated a stem cell graft to a child with acute lymphoblastic leukemia. Each CDR3 is given with its conserved first and last residue. A D gene is named only where the DNA matches it firmly. Clone size is given for some rows only: seen once, a few or many times, or a class if the clone is expanded.

V gene: TRBV12-3/TRBV12-4; D gene: NA; J gene: TRBJ1-2; clone size: many; CDR3 protein: CASSLGKAYGYTF; CDR3 DNA: TGTGCCAGCAGTTTGGGAAAGGCCTATGGCTACACCTTC
V gene: TRBV6-1; D gene: NA; J gene: TRBJ1-5; clone size: few; CDR3 protein: CASSEAQRQPQHF; CDR3 DNA: TGTGCCAGCAGTGAAGCGCAACGGCAGCCCCAGCATTTT
V gene: TRBV3-1; D gene: NA; J gene: TRBJ2-7; clone size: few; CDR3 protein: CASSPCEGPHEQYF; CDR3 DNA: TGTGCCAGCAGCCCCTGCGAGGGCCCTCACGAGCAGTACTTC
V gene: TRBV2; D gene: TRBD2; J gene: TRBJ2-1; clone size: many; CDR3 protein: CASSVSPSGIRFF; CDR3 DNA: TGTGCCAGCAGTGTCTCACCTAGCGGGATTCGGTTCTTC
V gene: TRBV7-2; D gene: NA; J gene: TRBJ2-7; clone size: many; CDR3 protein: CASSLSGIYEQYF; CDR3 DNA: TGTGCCAGCAGCTTATCGGGGATATACGAGCAGTACTTC
V gene: TRBV7-2; D gene: NA; J gene: TRBJ2-3; clone size: few; CDR3 protein: CASSLIGTATDTQYF; CDR3 DNA: TGTGCCAGCAGCCTCATAGGGACGGCCACAGATACGCAGTATTTT
V gene: TRBV30; D gene: NA; J gene: TRBJ1-2; clone size: few; CDR3 protein: CAWAVVRYGYTF; CDR3 DNA: TGTGCCTGGGCCGTCGTTCGGTATGGCTACACCTTC
V gene: TRBV4-1; D gene: NA; J gene: TRBJ1-2; clone size: NA; CDR3 protein: CASSQDPNNYGYTF; CDR3 DNA: TGCGCCAGCAGCCAAGATCCCAACAACTATGGCTACACCTTC
V gene: TRBV21-1; D gene: NA; J gene: TRBJ1-6; clone size: few; CDR3 protein: CASSGTGRDSPLHF; CDR3 DNA: TGTGCCAGCAGTGGGACAGGCAGAGATTCACCCCTCCACTTT
V gene: TRBV4-3; D gene: NA; J gene: TRBJ1-4; clone size: many; CDR3 protein: CASSQVREKLFF; CDR3 DNA: TGCGCCAGCAGCCAAGTCCGAGAAAAACTGTTTTTT
V gene: TRBV28; D gene: NA; J gene: TRBJ2-1; clone size: many; CDR3 protein: CASSLYGSEQFF; CDR3 DNA: TGTGCCAGCAGTTTATATGGTAGTGAGCAGTTCTTC
V gene: TRBV27; D gene: TRBD2; J gene: TRBJ2-1; clone size: NA; CDR3 protein: CASSPRLAGGYNEQFF; CDR3 DNA: TGTGCCAGCAGTCCAAGACTAGCGGGAGGGTATAATGAGCAGTTCTTC
V gene: TRBV7-9; D gene: NA; J gene: TRBJ2-1; clone size: many; CDR3 protein: CASSPRKGRIDEQFF; CDR3 DNA: TGTGCCAGCAGCCCCCGAAAGGGCAGGATCGATGAGCAGTTCTTC
V gene: TRBV5-1; D gene: NA; J gene: TRBJ2-7; clone size: NA; CDR3 protein: CASSLTTGLTYEQYF; CDR3 DNA: TGCGCCAGCAGCCTTACGACAGGTCTTACCTACGAGCAGTACTTC
V gene: TRBV20-1; D gene: NA; J gene: TRBJ1-1; clone size: few; CDR3 protein: CSARDIAGGTEAFF; CDR3 DNA: TGCAGTGCTAGAGATATCGCAGGCGGCACTGAAGCTTTCTTT
V gene: TRBV12-3/TRBV12-4; D gene: NA; J gene: TRBJ2-1; clone size: few; CDR3 protein: CASSFLGGIPYNEQFF; CDR3 DNA: TGTGCCAGCAGTTTTCTTGGGGGTATCCCCTACAATGAGCAGTTCTTC
V gene: TRBV20-1; D gene: NA; J gene: TRBJ2-5; clone size: few; CDR3 protein: CSATGTPEKTQYF; CDR3 DNA: TGCAGTGCTACCGGGACTCCAGAGAAGACCCAGTACTTC
V gene: TRBV18; D gene: TRBD2; J gene: TRBJ2-1; clone size: many; CDR3 protein: CASSPELAGKYNEQFF; CDR3 DNA: TGTGCCAGCTCACCAGAACTAGCGGGCAAGTACAATGAGCAGTTCTTC
V gene: TRBV28; D gene: NA; J gene: TRBJ2-1; clone size: few; CDR3 protein: CASSLMGTKFF; CDR3 DNA: TGTGCCAGCAGTTTGATGGGGACAAAGTTCTTC
V gene: TRBV10-3; D gene: NA; J gene: TRBJ2-7; clone size: many; CDR3 protein: CAISGGDYEQYF; CDR3 DNA: TGTGCCATCAGCGGCGGGGACTACGAGCAGTACTTC
V gene: TRBV28; D gene: NA; J gene: TRBJ1-1; clone size: NA; CDR3 protein: CASSPMDRPNTEAFF; CDR3 DNA: TGTGCCAGCAGTCCAATGGACAGACCCAACACTGAAGCTTTCTTT
V gene: TRBV6-2/TRBV6-3; D gene: NA; J gene: TRBJ2-5; clone size: NA; CDR3 protein: CASSFETQYF; CDR3 DNA: TGTGCCAGCAGCTTCGAGACCCAGTACTTC
V gene: TRBV4-1; D gene: NA; J gene: TRBJ1-3; clone size: NA; CDR3 protein: CASSPDRGGNTIYF; CDR3 DNA: TGCGCCAGCAGCCCCGATAGGGGAGGAAACACCATATATTTT
V gene: TRBV5-1; D gene: TRBD1; J gene: TRBJ1-4; clone size: few; CDR3 protein: CASSSDRGREKLFF; CDR3 DNA: TGCGCCAGCAGCTCAGACAGGGGTAGAGAAAAACTGTTTTTT
V gene: TRBV5-1; D gene: NA; J gene: TRBJ2-1; clone size: few; CDR3 protein: CASSLGGWNEQFF; CDR3 DNA: TGCGCCAGCAGCTTGGGGGGATGGAATGAGCAGTTCTTC
V gene: TRBV12-3/TRBV12-4; D gene: TRBD2; J gene: TRBJ2-3; clone size: NA; CDR3 protein: CASSWTSGKGDTQYF; CDR3 DNA: TGTGCCAGCAGTTGGACTAGCGGGAAAGGAGATACGCAGTATTTT
V gene: TRBV24-1; D gene: NA; J gene: TRBJ2-6; clone size: few; CDR3 protein: CATSDVRSSGANVLTF; CDR3 DNA: TGTGCCACCAGTGATGTCCGGAGCTCTGGGGCCAACGTCCTGACTTTC
V gene: TRBV5-1; D gene: NA; J gene: TRBJ1-2; clone size: NA; CDR3 protein: CASNPSPSTENYGYTF; CDR3 DNA: TGCGCCAGCAACCCATCACCTTCGACAGAGAACTATGGCTACACCTTC
V gene: TRBV15; D gene: TRBD1; J gene: TRBJ2-5; clone size: few; CDR3 protein: CATSGTGVETQYF; CDR3 DNA: TGTGCCACCAGCGGGACAGGGGTAGAGACCCAGTACTTC
V gene: TRBV11-1; D gene: TRBD2; J gene: TRBJ2-1; clone size: NA; CDR3 protein: CASSWGTSGRRGWNEQFF; CDR3 DNA: TGTGCCAGCAGCTGGGGGACTAGCGGGAGACGAGGTTGGAATGAGCAGTTCTTC
V gene: TRBV7-6; D gene: NA; J gene: TRBJ2-2; clone size: few; CDR3 protein: CASSPTANTGELFF; CDR3 DNA: TGTGCCAGCAGCCCGACAGCGAACACCGGGGAGCTGTTTTTT
V gene: TRBV12-3/TRBV12-4; D gene: NA; J gene: TRBJ2-7; clone size: NA; CDR3 protein: CASSYSRGQISYEQYF; CDR3 DNA: TGTGCCAGCAGTTATTCCCGGGGTCAGATCTCCTACGAGCAGTACTTC
V gene: TRBV5-1; D gene: NA; J gene: TRBJ2-5; clone size: NA; CDR3 protein: CASSPSYQETQYF; CDR3 DNA: TGCGCCAGCAGCCCTTCGTACCAAGAGACCCAGTACTTC
V gene: TRBV4-3; D gene: TRBD1; J gene: TRBJ2-3; clone size: few; CDR3 protein: CASSQDGRGQGRADTQYF; CDR3 DNA: TGCGCCAGCAGCCAAGATGGGCGGGGACAGGGACGTGCAGATACGCAGTATTTT
V gene: TRBV5-1; D gene: NA; J gene: TRBJ2-2; clone size: few; CDR3 protein: CASTRGSGNTGELFF; CDR3 DNA: TGCGCCAGCACCCGGGGTAGCGGGAACACCGGGGAGCTGTTTTTT